Shown below are 2 T cell receptor beta chains from a single sample sequenced in a study of shared clonotypes between healthy human individuals. The repertoire was sequenced with immunoSEQ multiplex PCR; TCRdb's copy has only in-frame clones and lacks some. The table has some 1,400,000 clones, over 95% seen once. Sequencing was carried out using naive CD4+ T cells sorted from blood. The subset: CD45RA+ positively selected. Receptors were obtained from a man aged 25-45 years in good health.

This chain uses TRBV11-2 with TRBJ2-1; 7 positions match TRBD2. The CDR3 has 16 residues. The V and J ends lost 5 bases and 3 bases, in that order; junction bases with no gene match: 10. Germline-derived CDR1 and CDR2 are SGHAT and FQNNGV. This CDR3 is CASSRDRTSDYNEQFF. The CDR3 DNA sequence: TGTGCCAGCAGCCGGGACCGAACTAGCGACTACAATGAGCAGTTCTTC. Together with reference TRBV11-2 and TRBJ2-1, the CDR3 gives the full variable domain: EAGVAQSPRYKIIEKRQSVAFWCNPISGHATLYWYQQILGQGPKLLIQFQNNGVVDDSQLPKDRFSAERLKGVDSTLKIQPAKLEDSAVYLCASSRDRTSDYNEQFFGPGTRLTVL.

The rearrangement uses TRBV10-3 and TRBJ2-7, with 7 nucleotides matching TRBD2. Germline lookup yields CDR1 ENHRY and CDR2 SYGVKD. Trimming cost V 3 bases and J 2 bases; bases outside gene matches: 4. The CDR3 spans 14 residues. CDR3 in amino acids: CAISDGLEPYEQYF. CDR3 nucleotides: TGTGCCATCAGTGACGGACTAGAGCCCTACGAGCAGTACTTC.